A single T cell receptor beta chain is shown here with its context. Germline lookup yields CDR1 LNHNV and CDR2 YYDKDF (reference sequence). The CDR3 totals 14 residues. The ends were cut back, 0 bases at V and 5 bases at J, with 8 bases in the middle. Sequencing was performed with immunoSEQ multiplex PCR; in TCRdb, only in-frame clones are kept and a portion is missing. The sample lists some 130,000 clones; 92% were seen once. The data were taken from a study of control samples from healthy donors and cancer patients. J is TRBJ1-5 and V is TRBV15; D is undetermined. The receptor comes from a woman aged 45 to 65 in good health. The material sequenced was blood. The CDR3 loop is CATSRDREDQPQHF. The CDR3 nucleotides read TGTGCCACCAGCAGAGATCGGGAGGATCAGCCCCAGCATTTT.